A selection of T cell receptor beta chains follows, all from one sample in a study of blood T cell repertoires in COVID-19. Generated by immunoSEQ multiplex PCR, the TCRdb table keeps only in-frame clones and is missing some. Among about 370,000 clones, about 90% were seen once, and the ten largest hold about 3%. The sequencing sample was made of peripheral blood. The receptors here all came from a woman between 25 and 40 years old with COVID-19, enrolled during active disease. CDR3s include the opening cysteine and the closing phenylalanine or tryptophan. Fields, in order: clone size, D gene, V gene, J gene, CDR3 protein, CDR3 DNA. The D gene is left open where the match is weak. A row's size may be missing; if present it is once, few, many or a size class.

few	TRBD1	TRBV28	TRBJ1-3	CASLQGGGGNTIYF	TGTGCCAGCCTCCAGGGGGGCGGTGGAAACACCATATATTTT
NA	NA	TRBV7-8	TRBJ2-1	CASSPTNEQFF	TGTGCCAGCAGCCCTACCAATGAGCAGTTCTTC
NA	TRBD2	TRBV7-2	TRBJ2-3	CASSRGGRAADTQYF	TGTGCCAGCAGCCGGGGGGGGAGGGCCGCAGATACGCAGTATTTT
NA	TRBD1	TRBV11-1	TRBJ2-1	CASSLVQGASNEQFF	TGTGCCAGCAGCTTAGTACAGGGGGCGAGCAATGAGCAGTTCTTC
NA	NA	TRBV5-8	TRBJ1-4	CASSLPPWGQATNEKLFF	TGTGCCAGCAGCTTGCCCCCATGGGGGCAGGCAACTAATGAAAAACTGTTTTTT
NA	TRBD2	TRBV7-9	TRBJ2-3	CASSPRGLAGGDTDTQYF	TGTGCCAGCAGCCCGAGAGGGCTAGCGGGGGGCGACACAGATACGCAGTATTTT
once	TRBD2	TRBV25-1	TRBJ2-3	CASSEYVVAGADTQYF	TGTGCCAGCAGTGAATATGTAGTAGCGGGGGCAGATACGCAGTATTTT
NA	NA	TRBV7-2	TRBJ2-7	CASSLGGSPGYEQYF	TGTGCCAGCAGCTTAGGAGGCAGCCCGGGCTACGAGCAGTACTTC
NA	TRBD1	TRBV4-3	TRBJ2-1	CASSQDQGAAYNEQFF	TGCGCCAGCAGCCAAGATCAGGGGGCGGCCTACAATGAGCAGTTCTTC
many	NA	TRBV4-3	TRBJ2-2	CASSQWGFRVGFPGELFF	TGCGCCAGCAGCCAATGGGGCTTCAGGGTTGGGTTTCCCGGGGAGCTGTTTTTT
NA	NA	TRBV6-6	TRBJ1-6	CASSVTRNNSPLHF	TGTGCCAGCAGTGTAACACGTAATAATTCACCCCTCCACTTT
NA	NA	TRBV10-3	TRBJ2-5	CAISSQETQYF	TGTGCCATCAGCAGCCAAGAGACCCAGTACTTC
NA	TRBD1	TRBV7-2	TRBJ1-6	CASSTRQGANSPLHF	TGTGCCAGCAGCACCCGACAGGGGGCTAATTCACCCCTCCACTTT
NA	NA	TRBV7-9	TRBJ1-3	CASSLVEASGNTIYF	TGTGCCAGCAGCTTAGTGGAGGCCTCTGGAAACACCATATATTTT
NA	NA	TRBV27	TRBJ1-1	CASSLLPPGASNTEAFF	TGTGCCAGCAGTTTATTACCTCCAGGGGCGTCGAACACTGAAGCTTTCTTT
few	TRBD1	TRBV27	TRBJ1-6	CASSWLQGLESPLHF	TGTGCCAGCAGTTGGCTACAGGGGTTGGAATCACCCCTCCACTTT
NA	TRBD2	TRBV10-3	TRBJ2-3	CAISRLAGGSTDTQYF	TGTGCCATCAGCCGACTAGCGGGAGGTAGCACAGATACGCAGTATTTT
NA	TRBD2	TRBV29-1	TRBJ2-1	CSVGGGAYNEQFF	TGCAGCGTTGGCGGGGGGGCGTACAATGAGCAGTTCTTC
NA	TRBD2	TRBV11-3	TRBJ2-1	CASSVAGTEYNEQFF	TGTGCCAGCAGTGTAGCGGGAACCGAGTACAATGAGCAGTTCTTC
NA	TRBD2	TRBV4-1	TRBJ2-7	CASSPPRTRDSYEQYF	TGCGCCAGCAGCCCTCCCCGGACTAGAGACTCTTACGAGCAGTACTTC
NA	NA	TRBV4-3	TRBJ1-3	CASSQDGSGSGNTIYF	TGCGCCAGCAGCCAAGACGGGTCGGGCTCTGGAAACACCATATATTTT
NA	NA	TRBV7-2	TRBJ2-6	CASSLAWRISGANVLTF	TGTGCCAGCAGCTTAGCGTGGCGGATCTCTGGGGCCAACGTCCTGACTTTC
few	TRBD2	TRBV30	TRBJ2-1	CAWTGWTSGRSYNEQFF	TGTGCCTGGACTGGATGGACTAGCGGGAGGTCCTACAATGAGCAGTTCTTC
NA	NA	TRBV19	TRBJ2-2	CASNPGTSGWELFF	TGTGCCAGTAATCCCGGGACAAGCGGTTGGGAGCTGTTTTTT
few	TRBD1	TRBV11-2	TRBJ1-2	CASSLADGTGGRYTF	TGTGCCAGCAGCTTAGCCGACGGGACAGGGGGGCGGTACACCTTC
NA	TRBD2	TRBV7-8	TRBJ2-7	CASSVGGSYEQYF	TGTGCCAGCAGTGTGGGGGGGTCCTACGAGCAGTACTTC
NA	NA	TRBV11-2	TRBJ1-1	CASSLGEDFLMNTEAFF	TGTGCCAGCAGCTTAGGAGAGGATTTCCTCATGAACACTGAAGCTTTCTTT
NA	TRBD1	TRBV25-1	TRBJ2-1	CASSAADGDSSSYNEQFF	TGTGCCAGCAGTGCAGCAGACGGGGACAGCAGCTCCTACAATGAGCAGTTCTTC
NA	NA	TRBV15	TRBJ2-1	CATSRDLPELGGSYNEQFF	TGTGCCACCAGCAGAGATCTTCCCGAACTGGGAGGCTCCTACAATGAGCAGTTCTTC
few	NA	TRBV11-1	TRBJ1-4	CASSSNLGGTNEKLFF	TGTGCCAGCAGCTCCAATTTGGGAGGGACTAATGAAAAACTGTTTTTT
NA	TRBD1	TRBV7-8	TRBJ1-5	CASSLYGDRGTYWGSKGNQPQHF	TGTGCCAGCAGCCTTTATGGCGACAGGGGAACATACTGGGGTTCTAAAGGCAATCAGCCCCAGCATTTT
NA	NA	TRBV18	TRBJ1-2	CASSLNRETNYGYTF	TGTGCCAGCAGCCTCAACAGGGAAACTAACTATGGCTACACCTTC
NA	NA	TRBV2	TRBJ2-1	CASGRNEQFF	TGTGCCAGCGGGCGCAATGAGCAGTTCTTC
NA	TRBD1	TRBV7-9	TRBJ1-2	CASSQGAPNYGYTF	TGTGCCAGCAGTCAGGGGGCCCCTAACTATGGCTACACCTTC
NA	NA	TRBV19	TRBJ1-5	CASSINPRPGGNQPQHF	TGTGCCAGTAGTATAAACCCACGCCCAGGGGGCAATCAGCCCCAGCATTTT
NA	NA	TRBV25-1	TRBJ1-2	CASSEPGYDGYTF	TGTGCCAGCAGTGAACCCGGTTACGATGGCTACACCTTC
NA	TRBD1	TRBV2	TRBJ2-3	CASSEVGTGAADTQYF	TGTGCCAGCAGTGAAGTGGGGACAGGGGCCGCAGATACGCAGTATTTT
NA	NA	TRBV5-4	TRBJ2-5	CASSLVGTQETQYF	TGTGCCAGCAGCTTGGTAGGGACTCAAGAGACCCAGTACTTC
NA	NA	TRBV9	TRBJ2-2	CASSVVSGGTELFF	TGTGCCAGCAGCGTAGTTAGTGGGGGCACGGAGCTGTTTTTT
once	NA	TRBV7-2	TRBJ1-5	CASSLGAGGPQPQHF	TGTGCCAGCAGCTTAGGGGCTGGAGGTCCTCAGCCCCAGCATTTT
NA	TRBD1	TRBV18	TRBJ1-6	CASSQGQQNSPLHF	TGTGCCAGCTCACAGGGACAGCAAAATTCACCCCTCCACTTT
NA	NA	TRBV10-3	TRBJ2-4	CAIALSGGGNIQYF	TGTGCCATCGCCCTGTCTGGGGGAGGAAACATTCAGTACTTC
once	NA	TRBV7-2	TRBJ2-5	CASSFRETQYF	TGTGCCAGCAGCTTCAGGGAGACCCAGTACTTC
NA	NA	TRBV19	TRBJ1-5	CASSSRSSNQPQHF	TGTGCCAGTAGTAGTAGAAGTAGCAATCAGCCCCAGCATTTT
NA	TRBD1	TRBV11-2	TRBJ1-2	CASSLGTGRDYGYTF	TGTGCCAGCAGCTTAGGGACAGGCCGGGACTATGGCTACACCTTC
NA	TRBD2	TRBV10-3	TRBJ2-1	CAISESSGSYNEQFF	TGTGCCATCAGTGAGTCTAGCGGGTCCTACAATGAGCAGTTCTTC
few	TRBD2	TRBV7-2	TRBJ2-1	CASSLSGTYNEQFF	TGTGCCAGCAGCTTGAGCGGGACGTACAATGAGCAGTTCTTC
NA	TRBD2	TRBV4-3	TRBJ2-1	CASSQVNSGRISYNEQFF	TGCGCCAGCAGCCAAGTAAACAGCGGGAGGATCTCCTACAATGAGCAGTTCTTC
NA	NA	TRBV20-1	TRBJ1-1	CSAPYASAFF	TGCAGTGCGCCCTACGCCTCGGCTTTCTTT
NA	TRBD2	TRBV7-9	TRBJ2-1	CASRLAGGRVGNEQFF	TGTGCCAGCAGGTTAGCGGGAGGGAGAGTGGGCAATGAGCAGTTCTTC
NA	TRBD2	TRBV11-3	TRBJ2-1	CASSLVVLAGGGNEQFF	TGTGCCAGCAGCTTAGTCGTACTAGCGGGAGGGGGCAATGAGCAGTTCTTC